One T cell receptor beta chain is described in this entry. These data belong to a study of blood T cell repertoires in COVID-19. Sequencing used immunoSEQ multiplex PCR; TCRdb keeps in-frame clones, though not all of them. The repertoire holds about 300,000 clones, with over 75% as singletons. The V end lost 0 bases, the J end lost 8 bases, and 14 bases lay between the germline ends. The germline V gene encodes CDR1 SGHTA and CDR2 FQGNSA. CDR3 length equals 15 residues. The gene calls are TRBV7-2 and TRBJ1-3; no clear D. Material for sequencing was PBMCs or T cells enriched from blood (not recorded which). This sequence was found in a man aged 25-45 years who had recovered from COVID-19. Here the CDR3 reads CASSLAPTRRDTIYF. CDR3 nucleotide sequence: TGTGCCAGCAGCTTAGCGCCCACCAGGAGGGACACCATATATTTT.